This T cell receptor (beta chain) derives from a study of T cell responses to AZD1222 COVID-19 vaccine. The wider study: Pooling was applied to second doses at about 4 or about 12 weeks. Findings of the study overall: It should be noted that donors were predominantly white British and more often female, and clonal diversity was possibly underestimated. Within unmutated variant regions lay the reported targets of nearly half of spike-specific TCRs. Spike was spanned by vaccine-associated CD4 TCRs, which were dominant at 160-218 and 743-854.

This clone was observed a single time. The antigen is unknown. V was pared by 5 bases and J by 8 bases, with 14 bases between. The germline CDR1 and CDR2 sequences are SGHVS and FQNEAQ. The CDR3 has 13 amino acids. Sequencing was performed with immunoSEQ multiplex PCR; in TCRdb, only in-frame clones are kept and a portion is missing. The repertoire consists of over 150,000 clones, with 88% occurring once and the leading ten covering 3% to 3.5%. This clonotype originated in an adult in good health. The chain couples TRBV7-8 to TRBJ2-3, with D perhaps TRBD1 (5 bases). The input for sequencing was peripheral blood, taken on day 0 of AZD1222 vaccination. CDR3 in amino acids: CASSGTGQSTQYF. In DNA, the CDR3 is TGTGCCAGCAGCGGAACAGGCCAGAGTACGCAGTATTTT.